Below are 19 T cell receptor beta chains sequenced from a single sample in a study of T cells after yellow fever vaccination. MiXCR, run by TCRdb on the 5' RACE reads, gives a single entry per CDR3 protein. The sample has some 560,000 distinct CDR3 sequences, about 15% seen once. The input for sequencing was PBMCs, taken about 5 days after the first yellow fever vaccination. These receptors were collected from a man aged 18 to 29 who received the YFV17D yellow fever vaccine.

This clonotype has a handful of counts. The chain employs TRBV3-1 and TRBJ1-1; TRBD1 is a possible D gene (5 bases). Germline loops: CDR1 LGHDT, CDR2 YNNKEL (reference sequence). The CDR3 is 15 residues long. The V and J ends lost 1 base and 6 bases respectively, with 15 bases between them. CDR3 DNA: TGTGCCAGCAGCCAAGTGGGCAGGGTTAGGTCTGAAGCTTTCTTT. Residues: CASSQVGRVRSEAFF.

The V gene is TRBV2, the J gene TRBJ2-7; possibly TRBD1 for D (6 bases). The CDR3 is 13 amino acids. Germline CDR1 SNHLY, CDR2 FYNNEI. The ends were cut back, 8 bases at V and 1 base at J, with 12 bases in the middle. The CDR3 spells CASGRDRSYEQYV. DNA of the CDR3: TGTGCCAGCGGCCGCGACAGGTCCTACGAGCAGTACGTC.

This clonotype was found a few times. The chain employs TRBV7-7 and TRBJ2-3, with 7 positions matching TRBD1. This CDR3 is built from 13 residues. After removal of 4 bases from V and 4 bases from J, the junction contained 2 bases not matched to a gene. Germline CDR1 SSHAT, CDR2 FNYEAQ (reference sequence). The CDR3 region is CASSSDRADTQYF. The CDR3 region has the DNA TGTGCCAGCAGCTCCGACAGGGCAGATACGCAGTATTTT.

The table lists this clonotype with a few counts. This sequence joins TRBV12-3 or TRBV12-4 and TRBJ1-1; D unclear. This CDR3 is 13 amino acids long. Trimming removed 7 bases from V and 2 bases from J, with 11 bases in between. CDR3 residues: CASTSGFNTEAFF. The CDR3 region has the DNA TGTGCCAGCACCTCTGGGTTCAACACTGAAGCTTTCTTT.

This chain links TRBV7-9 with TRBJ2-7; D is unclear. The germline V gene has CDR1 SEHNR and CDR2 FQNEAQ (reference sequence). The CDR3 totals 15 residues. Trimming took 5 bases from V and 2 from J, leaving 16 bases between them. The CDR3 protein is CASSLSRAAPYEQYF. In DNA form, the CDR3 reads TGTGCCAGCAGCCTTAGTCGGGCAGCCCCCTACGAGCAGTACTTC.

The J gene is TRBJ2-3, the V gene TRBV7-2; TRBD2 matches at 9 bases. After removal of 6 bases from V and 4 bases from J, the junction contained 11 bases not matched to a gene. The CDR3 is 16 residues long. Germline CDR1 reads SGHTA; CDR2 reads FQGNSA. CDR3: CASRRTSASGADTQYF. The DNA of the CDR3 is TGTGCCAGCAGGCGGACTAGCGCCTCAGGAGCAGATACGCAGTATTTT.

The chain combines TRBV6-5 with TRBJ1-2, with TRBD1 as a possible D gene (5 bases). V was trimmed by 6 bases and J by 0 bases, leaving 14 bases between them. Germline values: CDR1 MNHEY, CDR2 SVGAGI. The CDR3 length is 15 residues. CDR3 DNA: TGTGCCAGCAGCTATGACAGCTTTGCTAACTATGGCTACACCTTC. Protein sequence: CASSYDSFANYGYTF.

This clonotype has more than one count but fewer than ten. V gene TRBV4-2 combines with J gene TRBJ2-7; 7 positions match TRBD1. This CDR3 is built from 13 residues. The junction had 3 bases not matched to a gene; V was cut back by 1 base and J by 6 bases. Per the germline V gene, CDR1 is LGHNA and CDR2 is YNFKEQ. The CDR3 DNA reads TGTGCCAGCAGCCAAGCTGACAGGGCCGAGCAGTACGTC. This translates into CASSQADRAEQYV.

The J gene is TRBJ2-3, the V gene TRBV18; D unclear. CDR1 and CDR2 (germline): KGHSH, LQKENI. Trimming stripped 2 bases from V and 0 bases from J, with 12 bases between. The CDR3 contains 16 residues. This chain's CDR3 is CASSPIRSSSTDTQYF. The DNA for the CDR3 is TGTGCCAGCTCACCAATTCGTTCATCTAGCACAGATACGCAGTATTTT.

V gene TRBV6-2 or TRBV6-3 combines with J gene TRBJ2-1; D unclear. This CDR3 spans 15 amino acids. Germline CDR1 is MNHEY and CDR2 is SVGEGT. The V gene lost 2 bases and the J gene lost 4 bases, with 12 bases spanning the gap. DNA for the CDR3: TGTGCCAGCAGTTACCACCCAGAATCGTACAATGAGCAGTTCTTC. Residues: CASSYHPESYNEQFF.

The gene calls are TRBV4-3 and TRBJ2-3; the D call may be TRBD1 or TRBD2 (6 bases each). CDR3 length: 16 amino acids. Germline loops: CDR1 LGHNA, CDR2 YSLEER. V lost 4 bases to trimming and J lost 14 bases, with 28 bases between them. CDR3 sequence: CASSLWRGNENLGRYF. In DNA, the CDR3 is TGCGCCAGCAGCCTTTGGAGGGGGAATGAAAACCTCGGTCGGTATTTT.

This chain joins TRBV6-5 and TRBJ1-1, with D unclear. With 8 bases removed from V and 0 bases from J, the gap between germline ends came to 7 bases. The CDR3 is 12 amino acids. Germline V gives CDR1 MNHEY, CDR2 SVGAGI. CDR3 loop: CASGPMNTEAFF. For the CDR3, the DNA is TGTGCCAGCGGGCCCATGAACACTGAAGCTTTCTTT.

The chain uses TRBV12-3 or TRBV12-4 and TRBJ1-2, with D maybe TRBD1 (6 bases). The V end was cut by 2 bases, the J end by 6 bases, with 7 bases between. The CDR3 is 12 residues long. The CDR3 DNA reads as TGTGCCAGCAGTTTAAACAGGGATGGCTACACCTTC. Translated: CASSLNRDGYTF.

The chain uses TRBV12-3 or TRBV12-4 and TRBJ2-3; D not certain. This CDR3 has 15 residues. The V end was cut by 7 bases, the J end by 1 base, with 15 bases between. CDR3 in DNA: TGTGCCAGCACCATGTATAGGGCTGGCACAGATACGCAGTATTTT. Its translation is CASTMYRAGTDTQYF.

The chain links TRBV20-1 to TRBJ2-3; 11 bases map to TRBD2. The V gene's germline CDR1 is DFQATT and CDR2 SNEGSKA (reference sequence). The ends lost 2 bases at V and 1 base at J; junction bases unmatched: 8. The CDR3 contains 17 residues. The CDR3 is CSARLNPGLAGTDTQYF. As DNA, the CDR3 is TGCAGTGCTAGACTAAACCCGGGACTAGCGGGCACAGATACGCAGTATTTT.

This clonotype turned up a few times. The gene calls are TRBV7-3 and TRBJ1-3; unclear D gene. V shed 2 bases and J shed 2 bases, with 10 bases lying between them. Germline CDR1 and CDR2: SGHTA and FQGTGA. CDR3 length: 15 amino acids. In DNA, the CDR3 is TGTGCCAGCAGCTTAGGTCCAGACCCTGGAAACACCATATATTTT. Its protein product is CASSLGPDPGNTIYF.

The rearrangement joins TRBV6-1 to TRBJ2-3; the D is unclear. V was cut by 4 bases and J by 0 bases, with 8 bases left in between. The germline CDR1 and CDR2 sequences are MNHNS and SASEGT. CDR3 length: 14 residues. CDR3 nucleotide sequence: TGTGCCAGCAGTGCCGCGAGAAGCACAGATACGCAGTATTTT. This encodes CASSAARSTDTQYF.

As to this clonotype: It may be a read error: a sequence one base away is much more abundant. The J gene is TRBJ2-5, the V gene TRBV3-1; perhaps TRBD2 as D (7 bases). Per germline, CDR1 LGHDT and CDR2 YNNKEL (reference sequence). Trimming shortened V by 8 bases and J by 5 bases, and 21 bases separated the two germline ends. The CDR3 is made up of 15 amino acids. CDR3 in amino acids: CASCPPWGGPETQYF. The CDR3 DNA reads TGTGCCAGCTGCCCCCCGTGGGGGGGCCCGGAGACCCAGTACTTC.

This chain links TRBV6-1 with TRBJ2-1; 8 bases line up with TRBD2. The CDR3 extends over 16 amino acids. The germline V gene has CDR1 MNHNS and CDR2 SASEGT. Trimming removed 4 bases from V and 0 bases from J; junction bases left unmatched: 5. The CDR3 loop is CASSARGGHSYNEQFF. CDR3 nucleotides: TGTGCCAGCAGTGCCCGGGGGGGGCACTCCTACAATGAGCAGTTCTTC.